Below, 5 T cell receptor beta chains from the same sample are listed, as sequenced in a study of blood T cell repertoires in COVID-19. The protocol was immunoSEQ multiplex PCR, while the TCRdb copy is restricted to in-frame clones and leaves out a portion. The sample lists some 200,000 clones; about 86% were seen once. Sequenced input: peripheral blood. The origin of the receptors is a woman aged 18-35 years who had recovered from COVID-19.

The chain links TRBV2 to TRBJ2-1; D might be TRBD2 (6 bases). In germline, CDR1 is SNHLY, CDR2 FYNNEI. The germline V and J ends were trimmed by 6 bases and 4 bases, with 13 bases remaining between them. The CDR3 totals 14 residues. The CDR3 DNA is TGTGCCAGCAGGCCCGGACGGGGGTACAATGAGCAGTTCTTC. Its translation: CASRPGRGYNEQFF.

The chain recombines TRBV3-1 (or the pseudogene TRBV3-2) with TRBJ2-7, with 10 bases aligning to TRBD2. With V trimmed by 1 base and J by 7 bases, 7 bases remained unmatched. This CDR3 comprises 15 residues. The germline V gene has CDR1 LGHDT and CDR2 YNNKEL (reference sequence). The CDR3 reads CASSQGPAGGREQYF. Here the CDR3 DNA reads TGTGCCAGCAGCCAAGGTCCAGCGGGGGGGCGGGAGCAGTACTTC.

The rearrangement links TRBV5-6 to TRBJ2-7; 14 bases line up with TRBD2. Germline trimming cut 0 bases from V and 3 bases from J; bases unmatched to any gene: 2. In germline, CDR1 is SGHDT, CDR2 YYEEEE. The CDR3 is made up of 16 amino acids. The CDR3 loop is CASSLGLAGGIYEQYF. Here the CDR3 DNA reads TGTGCCAGCAGCTTGGGACTAGCGGGGGGGATCTACGAGCAGTACTTC.

The chain has TRBV7-2 and TRBJ1-3; D is uncertain. This CDR3 contains 14 residues. Germline V gene data show CDR1 as SGHTA and CDR2 as FQGNSA. Between the trimmed V and J ends, which lost 3 bases and 5 bases, there was a span of 11 bases. The CDR3 DNA reads as TGTGCCAGCAGCTTCTCGGGGTCTCGAAACACCATATATTTT. Protein sequence: CASSFSGSRNTIYF.

The chain joins TRBV11-3 to TRBJ2-3; D call uncertain. V lost 2 bases and J lost 0, with 6 bases in between. The germline CDR1 and CDR2 sequences are SGHNT and YENEEA. There are 14 residues in the CDR3. The CDR3 sequence is CASSLTHSTDTQYF. In nucleotides, the CDR3 is TGTGCCAGCAGCTTAACTCACAGCACAGATACGCAGTATTTT. Filled out from reference TRBV11-3 and TRBJ2-3, the complete variable domain reads EAGVVQSPRYKIIEKKQPVAFWCNPISGHNTLYWYLQNLGQGPELLIRYENEEAVDDSQLPKDRFSAERLKGVDSTLKIQPAELGDSAVYLCASSLTHSTDTQYFGPGTRLTVL.